A selection of T cell receptor beta chains follows, all from one sample in a study of neurological immune-mediated disorders. TCRdb passed the 5' RACE reads through MiXCR, listing each CDR3 protein once. The sample gives tens of thousands of distinct CDR3 sequences, 3% to 3.5% of which show up once; approximately 6.3% is in the top ten. Sequenced material: PBMCs. Receptors originate from a man in his forties or fifties with multiple sclerosis. CDR3s include the opening cysteine and the closing phenylalanine or tryptophan. A D gene is named only where the DNA matches it firmly. Not every row has a clone size; where given, it reads once, few, many or a size class.

d_call	v_call	clone_size	j_call	cdr3_aa	cdr3_nt
-	TRBV6-5	many	TRBJ2-3	CASSRGDTQYF	TGTGCCAGCTCTAGGGGTGATACGCAGTATTTT
TRBD2	TRBV18	few	TRBJ2-2	CASSPSAGEDTGELFF	TGTGCCAGCTCACCTTCAGCGGGGGAGGACACCGGGGAGCTGTTTTTT
TRBD1	TRBV29-1	few	TRBJ2-1	CSVGETGVVKQFF	TGCAGCGTTGGGGAGACAGGGGTTGTTAAGCAGTTCTTC
TRBD1	TRBV3-1	many	TRBJ2-1	CASSQSRTGTSYNEQFF	TGTGCCAGCAGCCAATCCCGGACAGGGACATCCTACAATGAGCAGTTCTTC
TRBD1	TRBV28	many	TRBJ2-5	CASSWDRGALETQYF	TGTGCCAGCAGTTGGGACAGGGGCGCTTTAGAGACCCAGTACTTC
-	TRBV6-5	many	TRBJ1-2	CASSYSTVGYGYTF	TGTGCCAGCAGTTACTCGACAGTAGGCTATGGCTACACCTTC
-	TRBV6-2/TRBV6-3	many	TRBJ1-5	CASSYGTVGQPQHF	TGTGCCAGCAGTTACGGGACGGTGGGCCAGCCCCAGCATTTT
-	TRBV4-1	many	TRBJ1-6	CASSQHGGISSYNSPLHF	TGCGCCAGCAGCCAGCATGGTGGGATTTCCAGCTATAATTCACCCCTCCACTTT
-	TRBV6-5	-	TRBJ2-7	CASSGGGFYEQYF	TGTGCCAGCAGCGGAGGGGGCTTCTACGAGCAGTACTTC
TRBD1	TRBV5-1	many	TRBJ1-4	CASSLKGDRGPTNEKLFF	TGCGCCAGCAGCTTGAAAGGGGACAGGGGGCCGACTAATGAAAAACTGTTTTTT
TRBD2	TRBV5-6	many	TRBJ2-1	CASSLARTSGVNNEQFF	TGTGCCAGCAGCTTGGCCAGGACTAGCGGGGTAAACAATGAGCAGTTCTTC
-	TRBV6-1	few	TRBJ2-7	CASSHTDGTYEQYF	TGTGCCAGCAGTCATACGGACGGTACCTACGAGCAGTACTTC
-	TRBV7-2	many	TRBJ2-2	CASSPGLYTGELFF	TGTGCCAGCAGCCCGGGACTTTACACCGGGGAGCTGTTTTTT
-	TRBV29-1	many	TRBJ2-3	CSVSPDSNTQYF	TGCAGCGTTTCGCCGGACTCCAATACGCAGTATTTT
TRBD1	TRBV11-1	many	TRBJ2-5	CASSPGTGGVETQYF	TGTGCCAGCAGCCCCGGGACAGGTGGGGTCGAGACCCAGTACTTC
TRBD1	TRBV4-1	-	TRBJ1-5	CASSQLTGARQPQNF	TGCGCCAGCAGCCAGTTGACAGGGGCTCGGCAGCCCCAGAATTTT
-	TRBV15	many	TRBJ2-1	CATTTGAYNEQFF	TGTGCCACCACAACGGGGGCGTACAATGAGCAGTTCTTC
-	TRBV5-1	many	TRBJ2-7	CASSLEFGSSYEQYF	TGCGCCAGCAGCTTGGAATTCGGGAGCTCCTACGAGCAGTACTTC
-	TRBV5-6	many	TRBJ1-5	CASSRDSNQPQHF	TGTGCCAGCAGCCGCGATAGCAATCAGCCCCAGCATTTT
-	TRBV7-9	many	TRBJ1-5	CAAGEDQPQNF	TGTGCCGCAGGGGAAGACCAGCCCCAGAATTTT
-	TRBV20-1	many	TRBJ2-1	CSAPGPYDNEQFF	TGCAGTGCCCCGGGACCGTACGACAATGAGCAGTTCTTC
-	TRBV5-5	many	TRBJ2-7	CASSVPDRPSYEQYF	TGTGCCAGCAGCGTACCCGACAGGCCCTCCTACGAGCAGTACTTC
-	TRBV4-1	many	TRBJ1-2	CASSQDWPEEANYGYTF	TGCGCCAGCAGCCAAGATTGGCCGGAAGAGGCTAACTATGGCTACACCTTC
TRBD2	TRBV5-1	few	TRBJ2-7	CASSSQSSGGGNEQYF	TGCGCCAGCAGCTCACAATCTAGCGGGGGGGGCAATGAGCAGTACTTC
-	TRBV20-1	many	TRBJ2-7	CSARVQPYYEQYF	TGCAGTGCTAGAGTACAGCCTTACTACGAGCAGTACTTC
TRBD2	TRBV2	-	TRBJ2-1	CARGTGGDEQFF	TGTGCCAGAGGGACGGGGGGGGATGAGCAGTTCTTC
TRBD1	TRBV6-5	many	TRBJ2-1	CASSYSTGPGEQFF	TGTGCCAGCAGTTACTCGACAGGGCCAGGTGAGCAGTTCTTC
-	TRBV12-3/TRBV12-4	many	TRBJ2-3	CASSPGGGTEDTDTQYF	TGTGCCAGCAGCCCCGGGGGGGGGACAGAAGACACAGATACGCAGTATTTT
-	TRBV24-1	many	TRBJ2-5	CATSEGRTVLKETQYF	TGTGCCACCAGTGAGGGGCGGACAGTGCTAAAAGAGACCCAGTACTTC
-	TRBV12-3/TRBV12-4	many	TRBJ2-7	CASSFVAGAYEQYF	TGTGCCAGCAGTTTTGTGGCAGGGGCCTACGAGCAGTACTTC
-	TRBV4-2	many	TRBJ2-2	CASQTLTNTGELFF	TGTGCCAGCCAAACTCTAACGAACACCGGGGAGCTGTTTTTT
TRBD1	TRBV18	many	TRBJ1-1	CASLRQGDTEAFF	TGTGCCAGCCTTCGACAGGGTGACACTGAAGCTTTCTTT
TRBD2	TRBV5-6	many	TRBJ2-1	CASSAATSGKTNEQFF	TGTGCCAGCAGCGCGGCCACTAGCGGAAAAACCAATGAGCAGTTCTTC
-	TRBV10-2	many	TRBJ2-3	CASTAGVISDTQYF	TGCGCCAGCACGGCAGGGGTCATTTCAGATACGCAGTATTTT
-	TRBV11-1	many	TRBJ2-3	CASSFSRTDTQYF	TGTGCCAGCAGCTTTTCCAGGACAGATACGCAGTATTTT
-	TRBV29-1	many	TRBJ1-2	CSVDINYGYTF	TGCAGCGTTGATATCAACTATGGCTACACCTTC
-	TRBV20-1	many	TRBJ2-7	CSASDRYEQYF	TGCAGTGCTTCGGACAGATACGAGCAGTACTTC
-	TRBV20-1	many	TRBJ2-3	CSATTAHPTDTQYF	TGCAGTGCGACGACAGCTCACCCCACAGATACGCAGTATTTT
-	TRBV7-9	many	TRBJ1-2	CASTPRGPGGVGYTF	TGTGCCAGCACCCCCCGGGGACCCGGAGGGGTTGGCTACACCTTC